The TCR beta chain under discussion was sequenced for a study of CD8 T cells in Susac syndrome (dated by TCRdb to about 2019). Some background on the complete study: Whether CD8+ T cell activation and differentiation in Susac syndrome was antigen driven was tested using repertoire sequencing. The clonality of the CD8+ T cell repertoire was compared across 12 healthy donors, roughly 14 Susac syndrome patients and under 17 multiple sclerosis patients.

Peripheral blood CD8+ and CD4+ T cells from healthy donors, Susac syndrome patients and multiple sclerosis patients were profiled using high-throughput TCR beta sequencing. The healthy donors served as controls matched for age and sex. Bulk CD8+ and CD4+ T cells were purified by magnetic negative isolation, whereas CD8+ TEMRA cells were enriched by FACS. Blood was drawn into EDTA tubes, processed within 24 hours, and PBMCs were isolated by density gradient centrifugation. PBMCs intended for TCR sequencing were cryopreserved in liquid nitrogen and were subsequently thawed in a 37 degrees C water bath. The sorted or isolated CD4+, CD8+ and CD8+ TEMRA cells reached a purity of at least 90%. V and J are truncated by 8 bases and 3 bases respectively, leaving an intervening sequence of 11 bases. CDR1 MNHEY and CDR2 SMNVEV are derived from the germline V gene (reference sequence). CDR3 length: 12 amino acids, cysteine to phenylalanine. The retained sequence is limited to the CDR3, 36 bases, with the frame set at the first base.

Points on this clonotype: Its antigen is still unknown. No base-level quality is on record; no much larger clone is a single base apart.

Broad study findings and their caveats: The number of individuals in the TCR sequencing and HLA analysis was acknowledged as relatively small.

RNA was extracted using the RNeasy kit, and roughly 0.45 to 1 ug of the RNA was reverse transcribed with random hexamers. The immunoSEQ multiplex PCR assay, which covers 54 Vbeta and 13 Jbeta segments, was used to amplify TCR beta CDR3 regions. To correct PCR amplification bias, a synthetic template baseline was used for both primer optimization and computational correction. The authors' analysis ran thus. Reads were assigned to V, D and J genes according to IMGT and analyzed in immunoSEQ Analyzer, with only productive sequences retained. Clonality was calculated as one minus the Shannon entropy normalized by log2 of the number of productive unique sequences. For each patient and control, public and private clones were evaluated within the 100 most prevalent clones. Susac-specific clones were defined as absent from healthy and MS cohorts, over a thousand published viral clones and other ImmuneACCESS disease sequences. The public reads were reanalyzed by TCRdb: fastp trimming at Q25, MiXCR alignment, in-frame beta chains only. Records with the same CDR3 protein are collapsed into one entry carrying the most frequent genes and DNA. Here the V and J calls rest on TCRdb's processing, not on the authors' analysis. This sample lists more than 75,000 distinct CDR3 sequences; roughly 91% were detected once. 0.25% to 0.4% of the sample lies in the top ten.

This clonotype was sampled from a human donor in good health. The sequence links TRBV27 to TRBJ2-7; TRBD2 might be the D gene, on 5 matching bases. Sequences were obtained from CD8+ T cells from PBMCs. The CDR3 sequence is CASGPSGYEQYF. The DNA sequence is as follows: TGTGCCAGCGGGCCCAGCGGCTACGAGCAGTACTTC.